The source of this T cell receptor beta chain is a study of cytomegalovirus exposure and HLA in healthy donors (dated 2017 in TCRdb). Describing the broader study: In an earlier analysis of around 540 of the donors, 276 Gb of sequence data and some 120 million unique TCR beta sequences from roughly 190 million T cells were reported. About five DR-DQ haplotypes were handled as single units for association and clustering because linkage in the cohort was strong. Typing coverage differed by locus: A, B, C, DRB1 and DQB1 were typed in roughly 620-630 donors, DQA1 in about 510, DPA1 in roughly 590, and DPB1 in roughly 450. Across approximately 420 genotyped donors of the cohort, an average of approximately 200,000 unique TCR beta nucleotide sequences per donor were sequenced, and roughly 20% of those sequences were non-productive. Among the approximately 400 genotyped donors, around 81% belonged to the genetic ancestry cluster associated with self-reported Caucasian donors. The study aimed to test whether signatures of past pathogen exposure could be identified by cataloging public T cell receptors. In a later analysis, previously published TCR beta repertoires from roughly 710 donors were re-analyzed and high-resolution HLA genotyping was added so that TCR occurrence patterns could be studied. A later genetic analysis took genome-wide SNP genotypes for about three fifths of the 666 donors and used that subset as a discovery cohort. Every repertoire in the discovery cohort had been generated on one and the same sequencing platform. A separate validation cohort of about 110 different subjects was used in addition to the 666-subject first cohort. The later analysis used no new phenotypic data to find candidate immune exposures, relying instead on TCR beta sequences and their occurrence across donors. The study combined high-throughput TCR immunosequencing, statistical association of individual TCRs with disease status, and machine learning to predict cytomegalovirus infection status. The T cell repertoires of 670 or so subjects were profiled by immunosequencing and related to cytomegalovirus serostatus. Class I and class II HLA loci were covered by the typing at four-digit resolution. Alongside the repertoire data, information on donor age, sex, ethnicity and CMV serostatus was compiled. An earlier analysis of 587 of the donors used high-throughput TCR beta sequencing to judge whether each TCR beta V gene segment behaved as functional or pseudogenic. Approximately 310 gigabases of sequencing data and tens of millions of unique TCR sequences were included in an early release covering roughly 600 HLA-typed donors. Broader findings and caveats from the paper: A later analysis found that HLA-associated TCR beta chains were more clonally expanded and had lower generation probabilities than equally common non-associated chains. In a later genetic analysis, a missense DCLRE1C variant was associated with V-gene and J-gene trimming of TCR beta chains, and the association was replicated in an independent cohort. In both the original and validation cohorts, the classifier was reported to diagnose cytomegalovirus status with high specificity and sensitivity. Because counts were too low, roughly 17 rarely observed V segments, including chromosome 9 orphons, were left out of the earlier analysis of approximately 500 of the donors. The sequencing pipeline was judged likely to have produced a cluster of highly shared sequence variants as a technical artifact. Three of the identified cytomegalovirus-associated TCR beta chains were confirmed in vitro to be specific for cytomegalovirus antigens. In a later analysis, 15,000 to 20,000 TCR beta sequences were associated with specific HLA alleles at a false discovery rate of 0.05. Because some donors lacked HLA typing at each locus, the association tests relied only on the typed subset. Most CMV-associated TCR beta chains appeared to be HLA-restricted in a later analysis, and the HLA associations seemed to be driven largely by CMV exposure. In an earlier analysis of 587 of the donors, most TCR beta V segments appeared in productive rearrangements about 87% or about 30% of the time, broadly matching IMGT annotations. Roughly uniform sequencing depth across donors was assumed in presence/absence analyses, although this assumption may not hold. Because the 87-base-pair reads could not distinguish some IMGT-functional V segments, including TRBV6-2 and TRBV6-3, those segments were excluded. When HLA alleles, especially DR and DQ, strongly co-occurred, attributing TCR associations to individual alleles was difficult. Immune exposure information for the cohort was limited to CMV serostatus. The cohort was sequenced for TCR beta chains only, and without alpha or paired-chain data the features that could be detected were limited. The study listed 164 TCR beta chains as associated with cytomegalovirus. A later genetic analysis reported fewer N-insertions in productive TCRs among donors in an Asian-associated ancestry cluster than the approximately 670-donor mean. A later analysis reported that several top co-occurrence clusters appeared linked to parvovirus B19, influenza, CMV and Epstein-Barr virus. Linkage disequilibrium might explain the correlated functional status among segregating V segments, but an unknown experimental factor could not be excluded. According to the authors, the approach could potentially be generalized to other disease states and immunological phenotypes. Across donors, most TCR sequences were observed very rarely, whereas some public TCRs were present in many individuals. A further reported finding was that TCR beta sequences accurately predicted the HLA-A and HLA-B alleles for most subjects in the first cohort. A later analysis found that TCR association rates varied across HLA loci, with DRB1 alleles showing the most associated TCRs and HLA-C alleles the fewest.

The cohort was made up of 500 to 800 healthy bone marrow donors. At the time of sampling, every cohort member was nominally healthy, though immune exposures that went unrecorded were likely present. The donor was CMV seropositive and was included in the group of 290 or so seropositive cohort members. Each donor provided a peripheral blood sample, and peripheral blood mononuclear cells were used for TCR beta sequencing. The Qiagen DNeasy Blood Extraction Kit was used to extract genomic DNA from the blood cell samples. Based on the germline V gene, the CDR1 and CDR2 sequences are MDHEN and SYDVKM. V lost 4 bases and J lost 5 bases; the stretch between them is 15 bases long. The CDR3 runs 15 residues from the cysteine to the phenylalanine. Left in the record is the CDR3 DNA by itself, 45 bases read in frame from the first base. Libraries were built with the immunoSEQ multiplex PCR assay. The multiplex PCR relied on a mix of 60 forward primers for TCR Vbeta segments and 13 reverse primers for TCR Jbeta segments. The CDR3 region of rearranged TCR beta genes was amplified from genomic DNA by a multiplex PCR assay. The Illumina HiSeq System was used to sequence the amplified TCR beta libraries as 87-base-pair reads. The authors' pipeline ran thus. Across the 500 to 750 repertoires, a later analysis counted 80 million or so unique TCR beta chains, around 11 million of which were shared by at least two donors. To remove PCR and sequencing errors, raw reads were error-corrected and collapsed into unique sequences using a nearest-neighbor algorithm that merged closely related sequences. CDR3 sequences were aligned to IMGT reference sequences to assign V, D and J gene segments. For a sequence to be retained, at least a six-nucleotide match to both a V gene segment and a J gene segment was required. A rearrangement was called productive if the CDR3 had no stop codons and remained in frame with V and J, and every other rearrangement was called non-productive. Following IMGT convention, CDR3 was defined as the stretch from the second conserved V-encoded cysteine to the conserved J-encoded phenylalanine. The earlier analysis of about 640 of the donors excluded any sequence lacking an unambiguous match to a single V gene segment. An earlier analysis of fewer than 750 of the donors called V segments functional above 56.7% productive rearrangements and segregating when the between-donor standard deviation exceeded 5%. A statistical classification framework was built for diagnosing cytomegalovirus status from the catalog of TCR beta chain sequences. In a later analysis, TCR nucleotide sequences were compared against IMGT/GENE-DB human TR gene sequences so that V and J genes could be assigned. A later analysis assigned CDR3 sequences and most-parsimonious VDJ recombination scenarios with the TCRdist pipeline. In a later analysis, every TCR beta chain was defined by the combination of its CDR3 amino acid sequence and its V-gene family, and reads without a unique V-gene family were dropped. A later analysis removed 592 highly shared, low-generation-probability nucleotide sequences to deal with suspected cross-contamination and a sequencing artifact. A later analysis calculated a clonal expansion index for each public chain from normalized within-repertoire ranks of inferred template counts. In a later analysis, generation probabilities were computed with a VDJ recombination model fitted to out-of-frame rearrangements, and the resulting probabilities were checked against IGoR. A later analysis scored TCR-TCR, TCR-HLA and TCR-CMV co-occurrence with hypergeometric tests, applying a repertoire-size bias correction to TCR pairs. In a later analysis, false discovery rates were estimated by permuting HLA or CMV assignments 20 times. In a later analysis, co-occurring TCRs were grouped using DBSCAN, and TCRdist sequence similarity was added for clustering within HLA-allele-positive subsets. Repertoires with fewer than 30,000 or more than 120,000 public chains, plus five repertoires with anomalous nucleotide sharing, were excluded from co-occurrence clustering. TCRdb took this table from immuneACCESS and kept in-frame rearrangements with V and J called. Such tables lack part of the clones; where checked against another copy, unresolved V genes explain under half of the gap, and the rest is unexplained. For V, J and clone size, that table is used; D and trimming come from the DNA. This sample lists approximately 160,000 clones; roughly 85% were detected once. The ten largest account for less than 10% of the sample.

On this clone itself: No antigen is known for it. No per-base quality is available; no much larger clone lies one base away.

Sequencing was carried out using PBMCs. The sequence derives from a man aged 18 to 30 in good health and CMV-seropositive. This chain joins TRBV28 to TRBJ1-5; TRBD1 is possibly the D segment (5 matching bases). In nucleotide form, the sequence is TGTGCCAGCAGTTCGCGCGACAGTTCGCATCAGCCCCAGCATTTT. Its translation reads: CASSSRDSSHQPQHF.